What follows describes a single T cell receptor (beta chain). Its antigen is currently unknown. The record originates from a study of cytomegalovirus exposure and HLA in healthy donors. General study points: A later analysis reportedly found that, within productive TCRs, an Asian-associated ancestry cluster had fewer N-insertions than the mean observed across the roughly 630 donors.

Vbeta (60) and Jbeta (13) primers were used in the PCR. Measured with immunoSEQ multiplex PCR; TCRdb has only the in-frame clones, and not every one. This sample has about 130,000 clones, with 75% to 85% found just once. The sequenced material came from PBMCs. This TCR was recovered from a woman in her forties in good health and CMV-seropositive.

CDR3: CASSVGGLQETQYF. The CDR3 DNA reads TGTGCCAGCAGCGTAGGGGGCTTGCAAGAGACCCAGTACTTC. The V call is TRBV9, the J call TRBJ2-5; the D gene is possibly TRBD1 (5 bases). The CDR3 runs 14 residues. Trimming removed 0 bases at V and 2 bases at J, with 8 bases between. CDR1 and CDR2 from the germline V gene are SGDLS and YYNGEE. Drawing the rest from reference TRBV9 and TRBJ2-5, the complete variable domain is DSGVTQTPKHLITATGQRVTLRCSPRSGDLSVYWYQQSLDQGLQFLIQYYNGEERAKGNILERFSAQQFPDLHSELNLSSLELGDSALYFCASSVGGLQETQYFGPGTRLLVL.